This TCR beta chain originates from a study of T-cell memory formation after mild COVID-19. Across the study: Clusters of TCRs were largely donor specific. Findings and caveats of the study: Researchers found some responding clones in pre-infection memory, a sign that cross-reactive memory joined. Second-wave clones peaking on day 37 lacked confirmed SARS-CoV-2 specificity. Clones contracting across day 15 to 85 had a balanced CD4/CD8 profile; later expanding clones leaned CD4+.

The CDR3 runs 12 residues. V shed 7 bases and J shed 7 bases, with 16 bases lying between them. From germline, CDR1 is DFQATT and CDR2 SNEGSKA (reference sequence). Points on this clonotype: Its antigen is currently unknown.

TCRdb called the 5' RACE reads again in MiXCR, with one record for every CDR3 protein. The table lists 150,000 or so distinct CDR3 sequences, approximately 10% of them singletons. The chain combines TRBV20-1 with TRBJ1-2; D possibly corresponds to TRBD1 (6 bases). The sequencing input was PBMCs or a T cell subset sorted from them (not recorded which). The sequence derives from a man between 18 and 35 years old who had mild COVID-19 (a few samples of this study predate the infection). Cell type and time point are not known. The CDR3 loop reads CSETGGARGYTF. The CDR3 DNA sequence: TGCAGTGAAACCGGGGGGGCGCGTGGCTACACCTTC.